This T cell receptor beta chain was sequenced in a study of T cell clonotyping in hematopoietic cell transplantation. Germline CDR1 MDHEN, CDR2 SYDVKM. This CDR3 has 13 amino acids. V lost 5 bases and J lost 7, with 13 bases in between. Sequenced by immunoSEQ multiplex PCR; TCRdb stores in-frame clones only, minus some. The sample comprises over 5,000 clones, around nine tenths of which are singletons, and almost 6% rests with the top ten. Source: peripheral blood mononuclear cells, taken 100 days after allogeneic stem cell transplant. The receptor was isolated from a female patient in her forties who had an allogeneic stem cell transplant from a related donor, so the T cells may come from the graft donor. Some clones in this sample may be carry-over from other donors' samples. The genes are TRBV28 and TRBJ2-3; D gene ambiguous. This CDR3 reads CASSTSPAHTQYF. The CDR3 nucleotides are TGTGCCAGCAGTACCTCCCCCGCCCATACGCAGTATTTT.